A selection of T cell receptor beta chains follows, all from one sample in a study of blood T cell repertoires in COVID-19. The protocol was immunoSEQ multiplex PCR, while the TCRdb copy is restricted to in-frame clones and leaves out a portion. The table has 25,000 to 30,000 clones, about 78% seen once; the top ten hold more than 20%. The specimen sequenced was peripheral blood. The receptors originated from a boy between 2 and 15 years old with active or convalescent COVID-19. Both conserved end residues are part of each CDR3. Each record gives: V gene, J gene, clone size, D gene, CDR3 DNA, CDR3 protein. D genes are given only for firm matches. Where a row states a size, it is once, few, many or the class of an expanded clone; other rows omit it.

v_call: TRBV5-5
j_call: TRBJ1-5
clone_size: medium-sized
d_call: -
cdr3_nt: TGTGCCAGCAGCATTAATCAGGGGTCCCATCAGCCCCAGCATTTT
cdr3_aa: CASSINQGSHQPQHF

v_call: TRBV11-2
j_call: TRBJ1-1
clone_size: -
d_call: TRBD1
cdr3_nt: TGTGCCAGCAGCCCCAAGGGACAGGGAATATGGGCTTTCTTT
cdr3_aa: CASSPKGQGIWAFF

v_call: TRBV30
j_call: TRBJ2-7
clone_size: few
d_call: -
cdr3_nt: TGTGCCTGGAGTGTATCCCTATTACAGCAGTACTTC
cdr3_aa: CAWSVSLLQQYF

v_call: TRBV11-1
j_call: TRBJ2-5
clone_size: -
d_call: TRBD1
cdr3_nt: TGTGCCAGCAGCCCCCGGACAGGGGTCTTGAGGGAGACCCAGTACTTC
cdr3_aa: CASSPRTGVLRETQYF

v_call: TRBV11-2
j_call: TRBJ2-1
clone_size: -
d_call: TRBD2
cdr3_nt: TGTGCCAGCAGCGAAACCACGGGGGGTGTAAGTGAGCAGTTCTTC
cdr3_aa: CASSETTGGVSEQFF

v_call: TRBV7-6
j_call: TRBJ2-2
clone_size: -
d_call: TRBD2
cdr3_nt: TGTGCCAGCAGCCCAAGTAGGGTAGCGGGAGTGGCCGGGGAGCTGTTTTTT
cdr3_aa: CASSPSRVAGVAGELFF

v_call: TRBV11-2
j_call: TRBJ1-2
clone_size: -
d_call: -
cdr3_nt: TGTGCCAGCAGCTCTTACAGGGTCGGGAAAGGCTACACCTTC
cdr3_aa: CASSSYRVGKGYTF

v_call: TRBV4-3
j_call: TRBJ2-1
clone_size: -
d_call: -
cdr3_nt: TGCGCCAGCAGTCGAAGGGGGAATGAGCAGTTCTTC
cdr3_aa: CASSRRGNEQFF

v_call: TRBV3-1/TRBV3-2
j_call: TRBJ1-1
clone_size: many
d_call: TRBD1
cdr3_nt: TGTGCCAGCAGCCAAGATGTCGGCAGGGGGCGAGCTTTCTTT
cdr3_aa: CASSQDVGRGRAFF

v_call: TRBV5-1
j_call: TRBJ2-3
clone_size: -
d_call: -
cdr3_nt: TGCGCCAGCAGCTTCCAACGGGACACAGATACGCAGTATTTT
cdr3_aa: CASSFQRDTDTQYF

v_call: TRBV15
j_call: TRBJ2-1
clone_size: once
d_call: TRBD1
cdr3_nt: TGTGCCACCAGCAGAGGGGGTCGGACAGGGCTAAATGAGCAGTTCTTC
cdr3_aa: CATSRGGRTGLNEQFF